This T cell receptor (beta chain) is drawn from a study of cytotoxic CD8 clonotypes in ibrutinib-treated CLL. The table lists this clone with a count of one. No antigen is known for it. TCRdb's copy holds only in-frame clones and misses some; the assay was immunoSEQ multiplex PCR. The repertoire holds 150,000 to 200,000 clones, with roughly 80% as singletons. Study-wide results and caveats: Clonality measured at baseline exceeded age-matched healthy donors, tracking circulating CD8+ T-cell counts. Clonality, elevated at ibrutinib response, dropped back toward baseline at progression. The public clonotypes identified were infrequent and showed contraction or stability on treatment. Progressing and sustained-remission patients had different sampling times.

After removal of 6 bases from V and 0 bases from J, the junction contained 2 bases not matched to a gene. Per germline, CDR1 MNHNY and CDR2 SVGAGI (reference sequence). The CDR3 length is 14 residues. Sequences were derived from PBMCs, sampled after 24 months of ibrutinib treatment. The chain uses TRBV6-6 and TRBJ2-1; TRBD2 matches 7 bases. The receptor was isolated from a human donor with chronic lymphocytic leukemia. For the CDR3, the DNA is TGTGCCAGCAGGGGAGGGAGCTCCTACAATGAGCAGTTCTTC. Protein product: CASRGGSSYNEQFF.